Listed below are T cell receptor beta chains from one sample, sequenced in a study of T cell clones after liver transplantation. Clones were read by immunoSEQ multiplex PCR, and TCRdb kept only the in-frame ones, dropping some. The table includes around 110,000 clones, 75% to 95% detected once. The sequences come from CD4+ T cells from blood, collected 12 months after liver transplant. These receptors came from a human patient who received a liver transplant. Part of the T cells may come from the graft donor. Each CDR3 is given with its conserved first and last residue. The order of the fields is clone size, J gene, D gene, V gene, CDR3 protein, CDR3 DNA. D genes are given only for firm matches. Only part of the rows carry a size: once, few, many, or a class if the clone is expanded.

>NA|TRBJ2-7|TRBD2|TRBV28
CASSLLGFSGGNEQYF
TGTGCCAGCAGTTTATTAGGATTCTCGGGGGGAAACGAGCAGTACTTC
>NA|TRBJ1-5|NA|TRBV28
CASRPRGGGNQPQHF
TGTGCCAGCAGGCCCCGAGGGGGGGGCAATCAGCCCCAGCATTTT
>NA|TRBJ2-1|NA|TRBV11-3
CASSFDREQFF
TGTGCCAGCAGCTTTGACAGGGAGCAGTTCTTC
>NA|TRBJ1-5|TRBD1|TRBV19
CASSIEAGGSNQPQHF
TGTGCCAGTAGTATAGAGGCAGGGGGCAGCAATCAGCCCCAGCATTTT
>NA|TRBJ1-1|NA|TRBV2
CASSVEGRNTEAFF
TGTGCCAGCAGTGTGGAGGGGAGGAACACTGAAGCTTTCTTT
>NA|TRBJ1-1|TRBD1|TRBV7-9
CASSNAQGGFGEAFF
TGTGCCAGCAGCAATGCTCAGGGGGGATTCGGTGAAGCTTTCTTT
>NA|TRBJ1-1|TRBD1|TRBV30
CAIDRGDAEAFF
TGTGCCATAGACAGGGGGGACGCTGAAGCTTTCTTT
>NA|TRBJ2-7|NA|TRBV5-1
CASSSTPGARSVEQYF
TGCGCCAGCAGCTCAACCCCGGGCGCGAGGTCGGTCGAGCAGTACTTC
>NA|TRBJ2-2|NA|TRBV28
CASSLFRRTGELFF
TGTGCCAGCAGTTTATTTCGGCGCACCGGGGAGCTGTTTTTT
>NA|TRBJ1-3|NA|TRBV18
CASSPDRSSGNTIYF
TGTGCCAGCTCTCCCGACAGGAGCTCTGGAAACACCATATATTTT
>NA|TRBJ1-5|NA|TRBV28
CASSFWGDQPQHF
TGTGCCAGCAGTTTCTGGGGGGATCAGCCCCAGCATTTT
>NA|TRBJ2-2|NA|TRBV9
CASSPRQIGGELFF
TGTGCCAGCAGCCCTAGACAAATAGGAGGGGAGCTGTTTTTT
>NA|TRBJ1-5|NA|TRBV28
CASRGGGPGVNQPQHF
TGTGCCAGCAGAGGCGGGGGGCCGGGGGTCAATCAGCCCCAGCATTTT
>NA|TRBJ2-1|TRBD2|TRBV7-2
CASSLISTSGASSYNEQFF
TGTGCCAGCAGTTTAATCTCAACTAGCGGGGCGAGCTCCTACAATGAGCAGTTCTTC
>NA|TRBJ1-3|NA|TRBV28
CASSFSGEFSGNTIYF
TGTGCCAGCAGTTTCTCCGGGGAGTTCTCTGGAAACACCATATATTTT
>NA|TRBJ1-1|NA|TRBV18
CAGSPADSNTEAFF
TGTGCCGGCTCACCGGCAGACTCGAACACTGAAGCTTTCTTT
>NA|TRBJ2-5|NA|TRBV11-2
CASSLKETQYF
TGTGCCAGCAGCTTAAAGGAGACCCAGTACTTC
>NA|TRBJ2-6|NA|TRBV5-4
CASSLDPGANVLTF
TGTGCCAGCAGCTTGGATCCTGGGGCCAACGTCCTGACTTTC
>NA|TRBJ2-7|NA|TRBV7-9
CASSPPTGSYEQYF
TGTGCCAGCAGCCCACCCACAGGGTCCTACGAGCAGTACTTC
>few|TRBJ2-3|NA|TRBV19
CASSISMGDAVNF
TGTGCCAGTAGTATTTCCATGGGGGACGCCGTTAATTTT
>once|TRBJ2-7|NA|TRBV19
CASSIAGYEQYF
TGTGCCAGTAGTATAGCCGGATACGAGCAGTACTTC
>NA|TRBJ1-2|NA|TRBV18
CASSQGASYGYTF
TGTGCCAGTTCCCAGGGAGCTAGCTATGGCTACACCTTC